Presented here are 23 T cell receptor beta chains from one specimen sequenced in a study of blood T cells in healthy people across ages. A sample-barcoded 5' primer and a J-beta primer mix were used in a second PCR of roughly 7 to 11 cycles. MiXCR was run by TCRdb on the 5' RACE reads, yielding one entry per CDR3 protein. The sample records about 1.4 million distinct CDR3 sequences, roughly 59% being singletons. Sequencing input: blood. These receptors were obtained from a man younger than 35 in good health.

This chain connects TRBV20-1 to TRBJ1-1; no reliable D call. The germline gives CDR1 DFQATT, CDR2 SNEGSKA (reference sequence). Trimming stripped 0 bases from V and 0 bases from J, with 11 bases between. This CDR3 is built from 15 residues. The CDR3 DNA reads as TGCAGTGCTAGAGATCGCCCCATACTGAACACTGAAGCTTTCTTT. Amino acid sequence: CSARDRPILNTEAFF.

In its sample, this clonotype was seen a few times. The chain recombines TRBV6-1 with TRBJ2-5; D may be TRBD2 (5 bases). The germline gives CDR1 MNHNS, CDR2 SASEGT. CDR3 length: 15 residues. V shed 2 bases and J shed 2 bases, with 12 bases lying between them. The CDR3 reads CASSERFSGQETQYF. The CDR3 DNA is TGTGCCAGCAGTGAAAGGTTCTCGGGGCAAGAGACCCAGTACTTC.

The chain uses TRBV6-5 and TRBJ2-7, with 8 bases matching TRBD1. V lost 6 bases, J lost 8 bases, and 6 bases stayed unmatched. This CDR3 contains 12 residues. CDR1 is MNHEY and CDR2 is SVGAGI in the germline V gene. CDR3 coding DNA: TGTGCCAGCAGCGGGACAGGTGAGAAGCAGTACTTC. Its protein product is CASSGTGEKQYF.

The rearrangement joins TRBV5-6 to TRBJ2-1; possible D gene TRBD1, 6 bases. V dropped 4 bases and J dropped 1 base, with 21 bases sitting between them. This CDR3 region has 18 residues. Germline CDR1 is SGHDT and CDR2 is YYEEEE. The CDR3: CASSVKGTIPISYNEQFF. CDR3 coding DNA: TGTGCCAGCAGCGTAAAAGGGACAATCCCTATTTCCTACAATGAGCAGTTCTTC.

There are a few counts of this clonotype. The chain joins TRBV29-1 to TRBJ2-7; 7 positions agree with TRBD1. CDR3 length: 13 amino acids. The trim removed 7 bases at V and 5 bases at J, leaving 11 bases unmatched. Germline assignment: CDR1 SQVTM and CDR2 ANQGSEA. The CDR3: CSAATGSHNEQYF. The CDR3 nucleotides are TGCAGCGCAGCGACAGGGTCCCACAACGAGCAGTACTTC.

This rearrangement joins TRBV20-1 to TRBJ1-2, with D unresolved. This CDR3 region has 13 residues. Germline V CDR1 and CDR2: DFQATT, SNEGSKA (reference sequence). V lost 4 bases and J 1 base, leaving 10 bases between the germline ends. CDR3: CSANPGFNYGYTF. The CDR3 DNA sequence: TGCAGTGCTAACCCCGGGTTTAACTATGGCTACACCTTC.

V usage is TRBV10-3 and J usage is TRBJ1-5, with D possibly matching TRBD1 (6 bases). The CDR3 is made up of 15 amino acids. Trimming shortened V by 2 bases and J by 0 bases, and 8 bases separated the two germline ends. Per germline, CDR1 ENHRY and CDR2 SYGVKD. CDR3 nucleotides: TGTGCCATCAGTGAGACAGGGAGTAGCAATCAGCCCCAGCATTTT. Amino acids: CAISETGSSNQPQHF.

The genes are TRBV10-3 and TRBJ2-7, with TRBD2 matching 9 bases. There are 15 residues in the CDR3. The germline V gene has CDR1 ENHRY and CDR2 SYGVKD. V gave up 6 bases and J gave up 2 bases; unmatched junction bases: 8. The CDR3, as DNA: TGTGCCATCAGCGGGGATGCGGGAGGGCCCTACGAGCAGTACTTC. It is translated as CAISGDAGGPYEQYF.

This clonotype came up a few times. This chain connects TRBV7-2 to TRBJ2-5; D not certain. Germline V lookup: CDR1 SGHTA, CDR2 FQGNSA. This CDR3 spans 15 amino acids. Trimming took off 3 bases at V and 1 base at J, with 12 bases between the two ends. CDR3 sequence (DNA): TGTGCCAGCAGCTTTGTTTCGACGATCCAAGAGACCCAGTACTTC. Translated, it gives CASSFVSTIQETQYF.

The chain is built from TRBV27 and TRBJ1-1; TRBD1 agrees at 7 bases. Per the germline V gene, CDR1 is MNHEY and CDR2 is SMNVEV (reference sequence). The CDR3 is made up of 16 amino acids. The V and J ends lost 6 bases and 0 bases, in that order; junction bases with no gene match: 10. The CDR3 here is CASRTGRGGMNTEAFF. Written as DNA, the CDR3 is TGTGCCAGCAGAACAGGCAGGGGGGGGATGAACACTGAAGCTTTCTTT.

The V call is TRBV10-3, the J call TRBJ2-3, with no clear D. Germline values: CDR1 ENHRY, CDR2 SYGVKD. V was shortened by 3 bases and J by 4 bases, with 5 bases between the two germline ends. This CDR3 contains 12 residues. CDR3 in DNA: TGTGCCATCAGTGACGGTTCAGATACGCAGTATTTT. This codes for CAISDGSDTQYF.

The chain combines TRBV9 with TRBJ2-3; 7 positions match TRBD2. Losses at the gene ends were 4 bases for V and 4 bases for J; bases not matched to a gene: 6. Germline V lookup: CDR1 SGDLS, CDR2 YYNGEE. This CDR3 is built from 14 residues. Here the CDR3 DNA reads TGTGCCAGCAGCCCCTCTACTAGCGCAGATACGCAGTATTTT. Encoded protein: CASSPSTSADTQYF. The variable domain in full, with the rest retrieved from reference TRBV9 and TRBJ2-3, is DSGVTQTPKHLITATGQRVTLRCSPRSGDLSVYWYQQSLDQGLQFLIQYYNGEERAKGNILERFSAQQFPDLHSELNLSSLELGDSALYFCASSPSTSADTQYFGPGTRLTVL.

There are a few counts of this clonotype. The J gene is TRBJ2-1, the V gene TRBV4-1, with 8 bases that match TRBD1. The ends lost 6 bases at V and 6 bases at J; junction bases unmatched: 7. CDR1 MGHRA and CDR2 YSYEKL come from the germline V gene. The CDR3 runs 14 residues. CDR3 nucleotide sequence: TGCGCCAGCAGAGGGACAGGCGGGCGCAATGAGCAGTTCTTC. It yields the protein CASRGTGGRNEQFF.

The CDR3 sequence is CATSQGSNQPQHF. The CDR3 DNA sequence: TGTGCCACCAGTCAGGGTTCCAATCAGCCCCAGCATTTT. This chain connects TRBV15 to TRBJ1-5; TRBD1 might be the D (5 bases). V shed 6 bases and J shed 3 bases, with 9 bases lying between them. Germline values: CDR1 LNHNV, CDR2 YYDKDF (reference sequence). The CDR3 spans 13 residues.

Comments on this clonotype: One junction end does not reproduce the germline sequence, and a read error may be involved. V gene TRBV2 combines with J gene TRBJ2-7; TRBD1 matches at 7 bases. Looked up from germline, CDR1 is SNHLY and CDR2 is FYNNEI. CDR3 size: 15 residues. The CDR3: CTSTLDRVGAYEQYF. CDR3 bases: TGTACCAGCACCCTCGACAGGGTGGGAGCCTACGAGCAGTACTTC.

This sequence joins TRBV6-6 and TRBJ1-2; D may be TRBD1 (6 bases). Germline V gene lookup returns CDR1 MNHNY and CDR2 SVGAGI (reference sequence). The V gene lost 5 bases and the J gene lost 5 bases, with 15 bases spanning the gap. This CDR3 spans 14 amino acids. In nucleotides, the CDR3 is TGTGCCAGCAGTACCCGGACAGCAGGATATGGCTACACCTTC. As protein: CASSTRTAGYGYTF.

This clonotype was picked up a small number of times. The CDR3 spells CASTSGTQTYEQYF. Written as DNA, the CDR3 is TGTGCCAGCACCTCAGGGACCCAAACCTACGAGCAGTACTTC. The chain is built from TRBV28 and TRBJ2-4; either TRBD1 or TRBD2 may supply D (5 bases each). The end of the DNA fits TRBJ2-7 better, so the J call may be wrong. This CDR3 comprises 14 residues. CDR1 and CDR2 from the germline V gene are MDHEN and SYDVKM.

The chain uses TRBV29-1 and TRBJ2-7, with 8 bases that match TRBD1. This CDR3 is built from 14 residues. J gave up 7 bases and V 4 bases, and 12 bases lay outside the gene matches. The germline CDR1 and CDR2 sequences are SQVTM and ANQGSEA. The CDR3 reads CSVGFGQGQYEQYF. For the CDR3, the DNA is TGCAGCGTTGGTTTCGGACAGGGTCAATATGAGCAGTACTTC.

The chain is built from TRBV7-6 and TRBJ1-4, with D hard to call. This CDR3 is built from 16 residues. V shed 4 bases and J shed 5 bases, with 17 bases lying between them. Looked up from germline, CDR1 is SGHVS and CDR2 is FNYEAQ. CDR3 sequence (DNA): TGTGCCAGCAGCTCCCCCAATGGGATCCGGAATGAAAAACTGTTTTTT. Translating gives CASSSPNGIRNEKLFF.

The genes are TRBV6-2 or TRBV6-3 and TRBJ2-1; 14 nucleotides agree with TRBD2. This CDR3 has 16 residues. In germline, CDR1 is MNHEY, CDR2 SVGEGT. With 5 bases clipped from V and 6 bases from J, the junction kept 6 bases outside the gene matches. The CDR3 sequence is CASSRRGLAGGNEQFF. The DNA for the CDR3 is TGTGCCAGCAGTCGCCGTGGACTAGCGGGAGGCAATGAGCAGTTCTTC.

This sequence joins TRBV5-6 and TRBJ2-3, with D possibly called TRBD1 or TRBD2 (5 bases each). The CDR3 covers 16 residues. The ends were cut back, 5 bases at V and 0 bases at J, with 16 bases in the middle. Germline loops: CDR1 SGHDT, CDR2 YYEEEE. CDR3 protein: CASRHPGTLSTDTQYF. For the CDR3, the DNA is TGTGCCAGCAGACATCCCGGGACGTTAAGCACAGATACGCAGTATTTT. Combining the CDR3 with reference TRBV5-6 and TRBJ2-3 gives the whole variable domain DAGVTQSPTHLIKTRGQQVTLRCSPKSGHDTVSWYQQALGQGPQFIFQYYEEEERQRGNFPDRFSGHQFPNYSSELNVNALLLGDSALYLCASRHPGTLSTDTQYFGPGTRLTVL.

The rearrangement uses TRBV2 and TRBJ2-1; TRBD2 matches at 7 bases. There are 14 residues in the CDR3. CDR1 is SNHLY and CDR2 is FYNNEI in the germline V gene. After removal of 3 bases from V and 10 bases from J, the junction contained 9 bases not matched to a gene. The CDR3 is CASSDSGLRTEQFF. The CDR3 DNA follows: TGTGCCAGCAGTGATTCGGGACTACGCACGGAGCAGTTCTTC.

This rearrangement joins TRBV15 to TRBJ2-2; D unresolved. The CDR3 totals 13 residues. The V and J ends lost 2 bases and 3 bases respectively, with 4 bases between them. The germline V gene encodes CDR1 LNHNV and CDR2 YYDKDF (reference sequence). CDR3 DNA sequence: TGTGCCACCAGCAGAAGATACACCGGGGAGCTGTTTTTT. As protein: CATSRRYTGELFF.